Listed here are 22 T cell receptor beta chains from one sample, sequenced in a study of blood T cell repertoires in COVID-19 (dated by TCRdb to the early 2020s). The library was built by means of the immunoSEQ multiplex PCR assay. Entries here come from immuneACCESS through TCRdb and include only in-frame sequences with V and J called. Some clones fail to appear in such tables; in the studies checked, an unresolved V gene covers under half of the shortfall, and the cause of the remainder is unknown. The sample table holds around 150,000 clones, of which 87% were seen once. The ten most abundant clones make up 10% to 13% of the sample. The specimen sequenced was peripheral blood. Receptors originate from a woman aged 70-85 years with COVID-19, enrolled during active disease.

V gene TRBV5-6 combines with J gene TRBJ2-7; possibly TRBD1 for D (5 bases). Trimming took off 0 bases at V and 3 bases at J, with 10 bases between the two ends. Germline CDR1 and CDR2: SGHDT and YYEEEE. The CDR3 sequence is 14 residues long. The CDR3: CASSLAEQDYEQYF. The DNA for the CDR3 is TGTGCCAGCAGCTTGGCCGAACAGGACTACGAGCAGTACTTC. The full variable domain, its missing parts supplied by reference TRBV5-6 and TRBJ2-7, is DAGVTQSPTHLIKTRGQQVTLRCSPKSGHDTVSWYQQALGQGPQFIFQYYEEEERQRGNFPDRFSGHQFPNYSSELNVNALLLGDSALYLCASSLAEQDYEQYFGPGTRLTVT.

The chain has TRBV2 and TRBJ2-2; perhaps TRBD2 as D (5 bases). Between the trimmed V and J ends, which lost 6 bases and 6 bases, there was a span of 8 bases. This CDR3 has 12 residues. Germline lookup yields CDR1 SNHLY and CDR2 FYNNEI. Here the CDR3 reads CASREVSGELFF. The CDR3 DNA reads as TGTGCCAGCAGGGAGGTGTCCGGGGAGCTGTTTTTT.

V usage is TRBV12-3 or TRBV12-4 and J usage is TRBJ1-1; D possibly corresponds to TRBD1 (6 bases). Deletions cut 7 bases from V and 5 bases from J, with 14 bases between. This CDR3 contains 13 residues. CDR3 DNA: TGTGCCAGCACCCGGGGGGGGCGGACTGAAGCTTTCTTT. It encodes CASTRGGRTEAFF.

The CDR3 is CATSSSADEKLFF. The CDR3 bases are TGTGCCACCAGCTCCTCGGCGGATGAAAAACTGTTTTTT. The V gene is TRBV15, the J gene TRBJ1-4, with no clear D. The germline CDR1 and CDR2 sequences are LNHNV and YYDKDF (reference sequence). This CDR3 comprises 13 residues. V lost 5 bases and J lost 6, with 10 bases in between.

The chain combines TRBV15 with TRBJ2-7, with D perhaps TRBD2 (6 bases). The CDR3 runs to 15 residues. CDR1 LNHNV and CDR2 YYDKDF come from the germline V gene (reference sequence). V lost 0 bases to trimming and J lost 2 bases, with 11 bases between them. As DNA, the CDR3 is TGTGCCACCAGCAGAGATGAAGGAGGGACCTACGAGCAGTACTTC. This codes for CATSRDEGGTYEQYF.

This clone was seen just once. The J gene is TRBJ2-7, the V gene TRBV6-5, with 7 bases lining up with TRBD2. V gave up 6 bases and J gave up 5 bases; unmatched junction bases: 13. Germline V lookup: CDR1 MNHEY, CDR2 SVGAGI. The CDR3 is 15 residues long. The CDR3 loop is CASSQRSGEVDEQYF. CDR3 in DNA: TGTGCCAGCAGCCAAAGGAGCGGGGAAGTCGACGAGCAGTACTTC.

This sequence joins TRBV11-2 and TRBJ2-3; a weak D match, TRBD1 (6 bases). Germline V gene lookup returns CDR1 SGHAT and CDR2 FQNNGV. Trimming pared 0 bases from V and 5 bases from J, leaving 15 bases between. This CDR3 region has 16 residues. The chain's CDR3 is CASSLDLSRGVDTQYF. The DNA of the CDR3 is TGTGCCAGCAGCTTAGATCTAAGCAGGGGAGTAGATACGCAGTATTTT. Combining the CDR3 with reference TRBV11-2 and TRBJ2-3 gives the whole variable domain EAGVAQSPRYKIIEKRQSVAFWCNPISGHATLYWYQQILGQGPKLLIQFQNNGVVDDSQLPKDRFSAERLKGVDSTLKIQPAKLEDSAVYLCASSLDLSRGVDTQYFGPGTRLTVL.

The chain has TRBV4-1 and TRBJ2-1, with 15 bases that match TRBD2. The junction had 2 bases not matched to a gene; V was cut back by 0 bases and J by 8 bases. CDR1 is MGHRA, CDR2 YSYEKL, per germline. This CDR3 contains 16 residues. DNA for the CDR3: TGCGCCAGCAGCCAAGATGGGACTAGCGGGGGGCATGAGCAGTTCTTC. Protein product: CASSQDGTSGGHEQFF.

The gene calls are TRBV6-5 and TRBJ2-1, with 7 bases that match TRBD1. From germline, CDR1 is MNHEY and CDR2 SVGAGI. The CDR3 extends over 15 amino acids. The trim removed 6 bases at V and 2 bases at J, leaving 7 bases unmatched. The chain's CDR3 is CASRSGQATYNEQFF. CDR3 nucleotides: TGTGCCAGCAGATCAGGACAGGCCACCTACAATGAGCAGTTCTTC.

The chain has TRBV30 and TRBJ2-7, with D perhaps TRBD2 (6 bases). CDR1 and CDR2 from the germline V gene are GTSNPN and SVGIG (reference sequence). The germline V and J ends were trimmed by 3 bases and 1 base, with 10 bases remaining between them. The length of the CDR3 is 13 residues. CDR3 sequence: CAWSAGRSYEQYF. DNA for the CDR3: TGTGCCTGGAGCGCGGGACGGTCCTACGAGCAGTACTTC. Together with reference TRBV30 and TRBJ2-7, the CDR3 gives the full variable domain: SQTIHQWPATLVQPVGSPLSLECTVEGTSNPNLYWYRQAAGRGLQLLFYSVGIGQISSEVPQNLSASRPQDRQFILSSKKLLLSDSGFYLCAWSAGRSYEQYFGPGTRLTVT.

As concerns this clone: This sample includes further DNA sequences coding for the same CDR3. The chain employs TRBV10-3 and TRBJ1-1, with D possibly matching TRBD1 (5 bases). Germline loops: CDR1 ENHRY, CDR2 SYGVKD. This CDR3 comprises 13 residues. V lost 0 bases to trimming and J lost 5 bases, with 7 bases between them. The CDR3 bases are TGTGCCATCAGTGAGTCACGGGGGACTGAAGCTTTCTTT. This sequence encodes CAISESRGTEAFF.

The V gene is TRBV7-8, the J gene TRBJ1-5, with 11 bases that match TRBD1. Germline V gene sequence: CDR1 SGHVS, CDR2 FQNEAQ. CDR3 length: 15 residues. J gave up 6 bases and V 5 bases, and 6 bases lay outside the gene matches. CDR3 residues: CASSHMDRGLQPQHF. Here the CDR3 DNA reads TGTGCCAGCAGCCATATGGACAGGGGGCTTCAGCCCCAGCATTTT. Using reference TRBV7-8 and TRBJ1-5 for the parts outside the CDR3, the full variable domain is GAGVSQSPRYKVAKRGQDVALRCDPISGHVSLFWYQQALGQGPEFLTYFQNEAQLDKSGLPSDRFFAERPEGSVSTLKIQRTQQEDSAVYLCASSHMDRGLQPQHFGDGTRLSIL.

The chain has TRBV27 and TRBJ1-4; no firm D call. Germline assignment: CDR1 MNHEY and CDR2 SMNVEV (reference sequence). The V end was cut by 4 bases, the J end by 3 bases, with 15 bases between. The CDR3 length is 16 residues. The CDR3 nucleotides read TGTGCCAGCAGTTCCCCACGGGGTAGAGCTAATGAAAAACTGTTTTTT. It translates to CASSSPRGRANEKLFF.

This clone appeared a single time. As DNA, the CDR3 is TGTGCCAGTAGTCGGACAGGGGGCGACAAAGGAGGTGGCTACACCTTC. Amino acids: CASSRTGGDKGGGYTF. This chain joins TRBV19 and TRBJ1-2; TRBD1 agrees at 11 bases. CDR1 LNHDA and CDR2 SQIVND come from the germline V gene (reference sequence). This CDR3 spans 16 amino acids. The junction had 12 bases not matched to a gene; V was cut back by 5 bases and J by 7 bases. Looking up the rest from reference TRBV19 and TRBJ1-2 gives the full variable domain: DGGITQSPKYLFRKEGQNVTLSCEQNLNHDAMYWYRQDPGQGLRLIYYSQIVNDFQKGDIAEGYSVSREKKESFPLTVTSAQKNPTAFYLCASSRTGGDKGGGYTFGSGTRLTVV.

The gene calls are TRBV20-1 and TRBJ1-1; no firm D call. Per the germline V gene, CDR1 is DFQATT and CDR2 is SNEGSKA (reference sequence). The ends were cut back, 0 bases at V and 4 bases at J, with 3 bases in the middle. The CDR3 consists of 11 residues. CDR3 in DNA: TGCAGTGCTAGAGACTTCACTGAAGCTTTCTTT. Translation: CSARDFTEAFF.

As DNA, the CDR3 is TGCAGTGCTAGTGACGGGACAGGTGGAAACACCATATATTTT. This encodes CSASDGTGGNTIYF. The chain links TRBV20-1 to TRBJ1-3; 8 bases are a match to TRBD1. The CDR3 spans 14 residues. The germline V gene has CDR1 DFQATT and CDR2 SNEGSKA (reference sequence). With 3 bases clipped from V and 3 bases from J, the junction kept 4 bases outside the gene matches.

The count of this clone is one. The chain employs TRBV28 and TRBJ2-7, with TRBD1 identical over 8 bases. CDR1 is MDHEN, CDR2 SYDVKM, per germline. This CDR3 has 14 residues. The J segment lost 1 base and the V segment lost 3 bases, leaving 2 bases of the junction unmatched. CDR3 nucleotide sequence: TGTGCCAGCAGTTTCAGGACAGGGTCCTACGAGCAGTACTTC. Amino acid sequence: CASSFRTGSYEQYF.

This chain connects TRBV2 to TRBJ2-1; TRBD2 matches 14 bases. V trimming: 5 bases; J trimming: 6 bases; junction bases outside the gene matches: 3. The CDR3 totals 15 residues. Germline lookup yields CDR1 SNHLY and CDR2 FYNNEI. The CDR3 DNA is TGTGCCAGCAGTCCGGGACTAGCGGGGGTCAATGAGCAGTTCTTC. Encoded protein: CASSPGLAGVNEQFF.

This chain uses TRBV6-4 with TRBJ2-1; TRBD1 aligns across 10 bases. This CDR3 contains 16 residues. The trim removed 4 bases at V and 6 bases at J, leaving 9 bases unmatched. The germline V gene encodes CDR1 MRHNA and CDR2 SNTAGT. CDR3 region: CASSVNPGQGPNEQFF. The CDR3 nucleotides are TGTGCCAGCAGTGTAAACCCGGGACAGGGGCCCAATGAGCAGTTCTTC.

This chain links TRBV4-1 with TRBJ1-5, with D unresolved. The CDR3 contains 14 residues. Germline V CDR1 and CDR2: MGHRA, YSYEKL. The V and J ends lost 4 bases and 4 bases respectively, with 11 bases between them. The CDR3 DNA is TGCGCCAGCAGCCCACTTAACCAAAATCAGCCCCAGCATTTT. Translation gives CASSPLNQNQPQHF.

The chain employs TRBV28 and TRBJ2-1, with unresolved D. The V end was cut by 6 bases, the J end by 9 bases, with 12 bases between. CDR3 length: 12 residues. Germline assignment: CDR1 MDHEN and CDR2 SYDVKM. The CDR3 here is CASSRLGREQFF. As DNA, the CDR3 is TGTGCCAGCAGCCGACTGGGTCGTGAGCAGTTCTTC.

This chain joins TRBV7-9 and TRBJ2-2; 9 bases agree with TRBD2. The CDR3 totals 14 residues. Germline CDR1 SEHNR, CDR2 FQNEAQ (reference sequence). V gave up 9 bases and J gave up 4 bases; unmatched junction bases: 6. This CDR3 is CARRGGAPTGELFF. CDR3 sequence (DNA): TGTGCCAGGCGGGGGGGGGCACCCACCGGGGAGCTGTTTTTT.